Given below is one T cell receptor (beta chain) in context. The antigen is not known. This sample is part of a study of identifying expanded T cells in peripheral blood. Study results and caveats: Over about two and four weeks, about 17 and 20 clones changed, versus around 1.1 between replicates. Clone count variance between roughly 2-week samples rose with total template count.

The repertoire was sequenced with immunoSEQ multiplex PCR; TCRdb's copy has only in-frame clones and lacks some. The profile covers some 100,000 clones, with approximately 88% appearing a single time and about a sixth taken by the ten largest. Collection occurred without any documented infections or immune events in donors. What was sequenced was blood. This receptor was obtained from a person aged 18 to 70 in good health.

CDR3 DNA: TGTGCCACCCTGGGGAACCAAGAGACCCAGTACTTC. Residues: CATLGNQETQYF. The rearrangement uses TRBV11-1 and TRBJ2-5, with no clear D. The germline gives CDR1 SGHAT, CDR2 FQDESV (reference sequence). The CDR3 spans 12 residues. With 10 bases removed from V and 0 bases from J, the gap between germline ends came to 9 bases.